The T cell receptor (beta chain) under discussion was sequenced for a study of shared clonotypes between healthy human individuals. Template for every sorted-subset replicate PCR totaled 150 to 250 ng DNA, 25,000 to 35,000 T cell genomes. Profiling relied on immunoSEQ multiplex PCR, and the TCRdb table lists in-frame clones only, not all of them. This repertoire shows 950,000 to 1,300,000 clones, around 76% found once; its top ten account for 1.4%. The study, taken as a whole, reports: Naive CD4 clonotypes were shared across a handful of donors at about 5%.

CD4+ cells yielded CD45RA+ naive and CD45RA-negative memory subsets. Points on this clone: Its antigen is still unknown.

Germline V gene lookup returns CDR1 SGDLS and CDR2 YYNGEE. The CDR3 totals 15 residues. The J segment lost 4 bases and the V segment lost 4 bases, leaving 5 bases of the junction unmatched. The sample taken for sequencing was memory CD4+ T cells sorted from blood. Sample subset: CD45RA-negative fraction. This TCR was sampled from a man younger than 35 in good health. The chain recombines TRBV9 with TRBJ2-1; 10 nucleotides line up with TRBD2. CDR3 in amino acids: CASSPSSGGYNEQFF. CDR3 nucleotides: TGTGCCAGCAGCCCGTCTAGCGGGGGTTACAATGAGCAGTTCTTC.